This T cell receptor (beta chain) originates from a study of Graves' ophthalmopathy and Graves' hyperthyroidism. Study results and caveats: Ophthalmopathy and stable hyperthyroidism were discriminated by a 13-signature model, with about 90% sensitivity and 81.08% specificity. Among expanded thyroid clonotypes above 0.001 frequency, most also occurred in blood.

This clonotype was observed a handful of times. Its antigen is unidentified. Amplification targeted the TCR beta CDR3 regions, with RNA transcripts as the source material. HTBI primers served in a first-round RT-PCR, which a second-round multiplex PCR followed. MiXCR was run by TCRdb on the multiplex PCR reads, yielding one entry per CDR3 protein. The sample has about 550,000 distinct CDR3 sequences; about two fifths are singletons. Clinical symptoms, serum thyroxine, TRAb, thyroid ultrasound and orbital computed tomography formed the basis of diagnosis. The germline V gene encodes CDR1 SGHAT and CDR2 FQNNGV. V was pared by 4 bases and J by 0 bases, with 18 bases between. The CDR3 sequence is 18 residues long.

The sequenced material came from peripheral blood or thyroid tissue (not recorded which). This receptor was taken from an adult man with Graves' hyperthyroidism. The J gene is TRBJ2-2, the V gene TRBV11-2; D tentatively reads TRBD1 or TRBD2 (7 bases each). The CDR3 DNA follows: TGTGCCAGCAGCTCCGGGGGGAACAGGGGCGCGAACACCGGGGAGCTGTTTTTT. Residues: CASSSGGNRGANTGELFF.